This is a list of T cell receptor beta chains from one sample in a study of blood T cell repertoires in COVID-19. The protocol was immunoSEQ multiplex PCR, while the TCRdb copy is restricted to in-frame clones and leaves out a portion. The table lists 390,000 or so clones, more than 80% of them singletons. Sequencing used peripheral blood. The receptors here all came from a woman aged 25 to 39 with active or convalescent COVID-19. Each CDR3 is given with its conserved first and last residue. D genes are given only for firm matches. Not every row has a clone size; where given, it reads once, few, many or a size class.

J gene,D gene,clone size,V gene,CDR3 protein,CDR3 DNA
TRBJ2-7,.,.,TRBV5-4,CASSLDLGRGYSYEQYF,TGTGCCAGCAGCTTGGATTTGGGCAGGGGATATTCCTACGAGCAGTACTTC
TRBJ1-4,.,.,TRBV12-5,CASGLGGLTNEKLFF,TGTGCTAGTGGTTTGGGAGGGTTGACTAATGAAAAACTGTTTTTT
TRBJ2-2,.,.,TRBV2,CASSEREAIGTGELFF,TGTGCCAGCAGTGAACGCGAGGCAATCGGAACCGGGGAGCTGTTTTTT
TRBJ2-5,TRBD2,.,TRBV4-1,CASSQGSGGGFQETQYF,TGCGCCAGCAGCCAAGGTTCGGGGGGGGGATTCCAAGAGACCCAGTACTTC
TRBJ1-2,.,.,TRBV7-2,CASSLSLYGYTF,TGTGCCAGCAGCTTATCCCTTTATGGCTACACCTTC
TRBJ1-5,.,.,TRBV27,CASSLLFPTDQPQHF,TGTGCCAGCAGTTTATTGTTTCCGACAGATCAGCCCCAGCATTTT
TRBJ1-1,.,few,TRBV29-1,CSVEGHQNTEAFF,TGCAGCGTTGAGGGACACCAGAACACTGAAGCTTTCTTT
TRBJ1-5,.,.,TRBV7-8,CASSLDAAENQPQHF,TGTGCCAGCAGCTTAGATGCGGCTGAGAATCAGCCCCAGCATTTT
TRBJ1-1,.,.,TRBV30,CAWVQDSYTEAFF,TGTGCCTGGGTTCAGGACAGCTACACTGAAGCTTTCTTT
TRBJ1-5,.,.,TRBV5-1,CASSLGGYNQPQHF,TGCGCCAGCAGCTTGGGCGGGTACAATCAGCCCCAGCATTTT
TRBJ2-7,TRBD2,.,TRBV5-1,CASSPLAGGPGEQYF,TGCGCCAGCAGCCCATTAGCGGGAGGGCCGGGCGAGCAGTACTTC
TRBJ2-1,TRBD2,.,TRBV4-1,CASSQDSGGAYEQFF,TGCGCCAGCAGCCAAGATAGCGGGGGGGCCTATGAGCAGTTCTTC
TRBJ1-2,TRBD1,.,TRBV11-2,CASSPAGTGDGYTF,TGTGCCAGCAGCCCCGCCGGGACAGGGGATGGCTACACCTTC
TRBJ2-1,TRBD2,.,TRBV19,CASSNSGRLNEQFF,TGTGCCAGTAGTAATAGCGGGAGACTGAATGAGCAGTTCTTC
TRBJ1-4,.,.,TRBV20-1,CSTRGGEKLFF,TGCAGTACGAGGGGGGGTGAAAAACTGTTTTTT
TRBJ2-2,.,.,TRBV21-1,CASSNVSGVNTGELFF,TGTGCCAGCAGCAACGTTAGCGGGGTCAACACCGGGGAGCTGTTTTTT
TRBJ1-4,.,.,TRBV10-3,CAIGRLGEKLFF,TGTGCCATCGGGAGGTTAGGGGAAAAACTGTTTTTT
TRBJ1-1,TRBD1,.,TRBV27,CASSITGGTEAFF,TGTGCCAGCAGCATTACAGGGGGCACTGAAGCTTTCTTT
TRBJ2-2,.,.,TRBV5-1,CASSFMNTGELFF,TGCGCCAGCAGCTTTATGAACACCGGGGAGCTGTTTTTT
TRBJ2-5,.,.,TRBV7-9,CASSLYLETQYF,TGTGCCAGCAGCTTATACTTGGAGACCCAGTACTTC
TRBJ1-2,TRBD1,.,TRBV19,CASSIGTGAYSTF,TGTGCCAGTAGTATAGGGACAGGGGCCTACAGCACCTTC
TRBJ1-6,TRBD1,.,TRBV6-4,CASSDIGGVNSPLHF,TGTGCCAGCAGTGACATAGGGGGCGTTAATTCACCCCTCCACTTT
TRBJ1-1,.,.,TRBV12-3/TRBV12-4,CASSLSGGTEAFF,TGTGCCAGCAGTTTATCTGGGGGGACTGAAGCTTTCTTT
TRBJ1-6,TRBD1,.,TRBV15,CATSRDRAGSPLHF,TGTGCCACCAGCAGGGACAGGGCGGGTTCACCCCTCCACTTT
TRBJ2-7,TRBD1,.,TRBV7-9,CATQTGLNEQYF,TGTGCCACTCAGACAGGGTTGAACGAGCAGTACTTC
TRBJ1-2,.,.,TRBV5-1,CASSLGGGQKEDGYTF,TGCGCCAGCAGCTTGGGAGGAGGACAGAAAGAAGATGGCTACACCTTC
TRBJ1-6,.,.,TRBV4-2,CASSPRSPASNSPLHF,TGTGCCAGCAGCCCTCGGAGTCCGGCCTCTAATTCACCCCTCCACTTT
TRBJ2-1,TRBD2,.,TRBV5-6,CASSLAAGGADNEQFF,TGTGCCAGCAGCTTGGCTGCCGGGGGGGCTGACAATGAGCAGTTCTTC
TRBJ1-2,.,.,TRBV7-8,CASSLRKGVNYGYTF,TGTGCCAGCAGCTTAAGAAAGGGAGTAAACTATGGCTACACCTTC
TRBJ2-7,.,few,TRBV5-6,CASSGGISYEQYF,TGTGCCAGCAGCGGCGGGATTTCCTACGAGCAGTACTTC
TRBJ1-5,.,.,TRBV4-1,CASSQGGTDKNQPQHF,TGCGCCAGCAGCCAAGGGGGTACGGACAAAAATCAGCCCCAGCATTTT
TRBJ1-2,TRBD1,once,TRBV6-1,CASSETGSWRYGYTF,TGTGCCAGCAGTGAGACAGGGAGTTGGCGCTATGGCTACACCTTC
TRBJ1-1,.,.,TRBV19,CASSLDSRTEAFF,TGTGCCAGTAGTTTGGACAGTCGCACTGAAGCTTTCTTT
TRBJ2-2,.,.,TRBV12-5,CASGQDANTGELFF,TGTGCTAGTGGCCAGGATGCGAACACCGGGGAGCTGTTTTTT
TRBJ2-7,TRBD2,.,TRBV7-8,CASSLDLAGAYEQYF,TGTGCCAGCAGCTTAGACCTAGCGGGGGCTTACGAGCAGTACTTC
TRBJ2-1,TRBD2,.,TRBV6-5,CASTEGSGGLNEQFF,TGTGCCAGCACCGAGGGTAGCGGGGGCCTCAATGAGCAGTTCTTC
TRBJ2-3,.,.,TRBV5-1,CASSLRVGTDTQYF,TGCGCCAGCAGCCTGAGAGTAGGCACAGATACGCAGTATTTT
TRBJ1-2,TRBD1,.,TRBV18,CASSPPARTGATSSNYGYTF,TGTGCCAGCTCACCACCGGCACGGACAGGGGCAACCTCTTCTAACTATGGCTACACCTTC
TRBJ2-7,TRBD1,.,TRBV27,CASRRFFRDRDSYEQYF,TGTGCCAGCAGGCGGTTTTTCCGGGACAGGGATTCCTACGAGCAGTACTTC
TRBJ2-3,TRBD2,.,TRBV5-1,CASSLEVAGTDTQYF,TGCGCCAGCAGCTTGGAGGTAGCGGGGACAGATACGCAGTATTTT
TRBJ1-6,.,.,TRBV4-1,CASSPGGGSPLHF,TGCGCCAGCAGCCCGGGGGGCGGATCACCCCTCCACTTT
TRBJ2-1,.,.,TRBV2,CASSDRQPGLYNEQFF,TGTGCCAGCAGTGATCGACAGCCCGGGCTATACAATGAGCAGTTCTTC
TRBJ2-1,TRBD1,.,TRBV15,CATSMTGNYNEQFF,TGTGCCACCAGCATGACAGGGAATTACAATGAGCAGTTCTTC
TRBJ1-6,TRBD1,.,TRBV19,CASSTTGDQSSSPLHF,TGTGCCAGTAGCACGACAGGGGATCAGAGTAGTTCACCCCTCCACTTT
TRBJ1-6,.,.,TRBV13,CASSERAGRMDNSPLHF,TGTGCCAGCAGCGAACGAGCGGGGAGAATGGATAATTCACCCCTCCACTTT
TRBJ2-2,TRBD2,once,TRBV5-1,CASSSSLAGGPTGELFF,TGCGCCAGCAGCTCATCACTAGCGGGAGGGCCGACCGGGGAGCTGTTTTTT
TRBJ1-2,.,.,TRBV6-4,CASSDSTLGYTF,TGTGCCAGCAGTGACTCGACTCTGGGCTACACCTTC
TRBJ2-1,.,.,TRBV5-6,CASSLDDYEQFF,TGTGCCAGCAGCTTGGACGACTACGAGCAGTTCTTC
TRBJ1-2,TRBD1,.,TRBV6-5,CASKDSDRSPYGYTF,TGTGCCAGCAAAGATTCGGACAGGTCTCCCTATGGCTACACCTTC
TRBJ1-2,TRBD1,.,TRBV29-1,CSVPDRALSGYTF,TGCAGCGTCCCGGACAGGGCCCTTTCTGGCTACACCTTC